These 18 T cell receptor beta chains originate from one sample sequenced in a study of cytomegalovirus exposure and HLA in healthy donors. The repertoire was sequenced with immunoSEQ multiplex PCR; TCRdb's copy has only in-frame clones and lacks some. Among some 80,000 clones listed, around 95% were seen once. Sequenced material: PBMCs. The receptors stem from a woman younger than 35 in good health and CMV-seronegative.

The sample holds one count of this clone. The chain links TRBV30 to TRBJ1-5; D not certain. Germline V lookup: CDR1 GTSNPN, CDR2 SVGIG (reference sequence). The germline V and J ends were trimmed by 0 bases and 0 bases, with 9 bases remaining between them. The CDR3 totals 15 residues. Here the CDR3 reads CAWSVAGYSNQPQHF. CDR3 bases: TGTGCCTGGAGTGTGGCGGGATATAGCAATCAGCCCCAGCATTTT.

CDR3 nucleotides: TGTGCCAGCAGCGTAGTAGCGTCTCGCACAGATACGCAGTATTTT. Translated: CASSVVASRTDTQYF. This chain connects TRBV9 to TRBJ2-3; tentatively, D is TRBD2 (5 bases). V lost 0 bases and J lost 1, with 9 bases in between. The germline CDR1 and CDR2 sequences are SGDLS and YYNGEE. The CDR3 contains 15 residues.

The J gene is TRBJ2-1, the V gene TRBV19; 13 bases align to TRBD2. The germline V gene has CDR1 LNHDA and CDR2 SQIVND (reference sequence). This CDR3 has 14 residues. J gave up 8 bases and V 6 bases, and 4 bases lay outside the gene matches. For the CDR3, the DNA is TGTGCCAGTAGGGGACTAGCGGGGCACGATGAGCAGTTCTTC. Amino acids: CASRGLAGHDEQFF. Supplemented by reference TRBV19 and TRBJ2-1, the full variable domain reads DGGITQSPKYLFRKEGQNVTLSCEQNLNHDAMYWYRQDPGQGLRLIYYSQIVNDFQKGDIAEGYSVSREKKESFPLTVTSAQKNPTAFYLCASRGLAGHDEQFFGPGTRLTVL.

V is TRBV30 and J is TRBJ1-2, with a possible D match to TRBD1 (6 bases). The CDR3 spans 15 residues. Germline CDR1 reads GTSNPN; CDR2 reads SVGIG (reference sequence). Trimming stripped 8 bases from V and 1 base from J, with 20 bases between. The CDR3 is CAGRLTGGLNYGYTF. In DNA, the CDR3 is TGTGCCGGGCGACTGACAGGCGGCCTTAACTATGGCTACACCTTC.

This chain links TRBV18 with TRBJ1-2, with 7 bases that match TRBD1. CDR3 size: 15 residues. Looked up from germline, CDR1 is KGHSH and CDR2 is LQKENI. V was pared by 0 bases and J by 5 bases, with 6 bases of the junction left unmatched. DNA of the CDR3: TGTGCCAGCTCACCACCGGCACAGGGGAATTATGGCTACACCTTC. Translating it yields CASSPPAQGNYGYTF.

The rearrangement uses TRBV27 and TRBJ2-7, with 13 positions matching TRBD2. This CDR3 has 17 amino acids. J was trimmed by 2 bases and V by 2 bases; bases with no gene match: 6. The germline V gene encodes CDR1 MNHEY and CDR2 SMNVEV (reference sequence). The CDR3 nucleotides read TGTGCCAGCAGTTTAAGGTCGACTAGCGGGGGGCCCTACGAGCAGTACTTC. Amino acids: CASSLRSTSGGPYEQYF.

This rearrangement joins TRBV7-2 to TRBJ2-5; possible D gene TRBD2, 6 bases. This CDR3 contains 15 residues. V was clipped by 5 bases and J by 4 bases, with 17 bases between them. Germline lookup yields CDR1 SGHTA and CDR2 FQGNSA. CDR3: CASSRPGLQGETQYF. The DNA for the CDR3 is TGTGCCAGCAGCCGTCCGGGACTCCAAGGAGAGACCCAGTACTTC.

The CDR3 nucleotides read TGTGCCAGCAGCTTAGCGCTTCTAGCGGGAGGGGCAGAGACCCAGTACTTC. It codes for CASSLALLAGGAETQYF. The rearrangement uses TRBV7-8 and TRBJ2-5, with 12 bases lining up with TRBD2. The length of the CDR3 is 17 residues. V dropped 0 bases and J dropped 4; count of bases not matched to a gene: 6. Germline CDR1 and CDR2: SGHVS and FQNEAQ.

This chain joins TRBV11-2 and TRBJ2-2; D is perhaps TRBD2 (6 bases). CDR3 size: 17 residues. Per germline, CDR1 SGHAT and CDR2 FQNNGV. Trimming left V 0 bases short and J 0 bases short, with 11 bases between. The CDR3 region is CASSLDYTGANTGELFF. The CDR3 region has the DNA TGTGCCAGCAGCTTAGATTATACGGGAGCGAACACCGGGGAGCTGTTTTTT.

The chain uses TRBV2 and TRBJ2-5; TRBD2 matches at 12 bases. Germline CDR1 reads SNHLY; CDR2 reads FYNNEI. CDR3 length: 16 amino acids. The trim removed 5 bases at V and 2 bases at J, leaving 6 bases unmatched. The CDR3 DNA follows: TGTGCCAGCAGTCGAGGACTAGCGGGGCCTCAAGAGACCCAGTACTTC. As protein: CASSRGLAGPQETQYF.

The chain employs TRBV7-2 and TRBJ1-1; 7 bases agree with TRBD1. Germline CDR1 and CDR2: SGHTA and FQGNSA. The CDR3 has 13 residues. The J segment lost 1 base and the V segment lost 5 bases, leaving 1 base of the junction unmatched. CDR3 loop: CASSRTGNTEAFF. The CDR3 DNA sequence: TGTGCCAGCAGCCGGACAGGGAACACTGAAGCTTTCTTT.

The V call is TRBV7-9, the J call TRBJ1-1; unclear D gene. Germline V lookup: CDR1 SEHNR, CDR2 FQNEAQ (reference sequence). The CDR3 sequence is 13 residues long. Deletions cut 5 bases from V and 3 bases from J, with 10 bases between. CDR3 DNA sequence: TGTGCCAGCAGCCCACGGGAGGACACTGAAGCTTTCTTT. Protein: CASSPREDTEAFF.

The CDR3 loop is CASSFFGHGYTF. DNA of the CDR3: TGTGCCAGCAGCTTTTTTGGGCATGGCTACACCTTC. The genes are TRBV7-2 and TRBJ1-2; D is undetermined. The CDR3 has 12 amino acids. Looked up from germline, CDR1 is SGHTA and CDR2 is FQGNSA. V was clipped by 3 bases and J by 6 bases, with 8 bases between them.

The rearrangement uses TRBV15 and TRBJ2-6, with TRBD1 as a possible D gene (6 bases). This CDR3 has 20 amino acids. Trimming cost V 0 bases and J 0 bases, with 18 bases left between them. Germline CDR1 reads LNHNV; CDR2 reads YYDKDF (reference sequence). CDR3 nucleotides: TGTGCCACCAGCAGAGATCAGTGGACAGACGAATCCTCTGGGGCCAACGTCCTGACTTTC. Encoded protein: CATSRDQWTDESSGANVLTF.

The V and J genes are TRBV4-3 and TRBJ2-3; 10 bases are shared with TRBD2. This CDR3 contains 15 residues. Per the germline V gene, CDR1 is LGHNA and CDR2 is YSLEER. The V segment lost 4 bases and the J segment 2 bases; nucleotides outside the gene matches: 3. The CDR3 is CASSPAGGATDTQYF. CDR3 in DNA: TGCGCCAGCAGCCCAGCGGGGGGGGCCACAGATACGCAGTATTTT.

The CDR3 here is CASSQGAGGIDTQYF. As DNA, the CDR3 is TGCGCCAGCAGCCAAGGTGCTGGCGGGATAGATACGCAGTATTTT. This chain joins TRBV4-1 and TRBJ2-3; perhaps TRBD2 as D (6 bases). CDR3 length: 15 residues. CDR1 MGHRA and CDR2 YSYEKL come from the germline V gene. The V end was cut by 1 base, the J end by 5 bases, with 13 bases between.

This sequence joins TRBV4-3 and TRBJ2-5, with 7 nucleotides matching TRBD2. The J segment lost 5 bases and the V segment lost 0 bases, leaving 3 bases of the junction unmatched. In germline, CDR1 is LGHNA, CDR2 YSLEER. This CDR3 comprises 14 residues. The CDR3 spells CASSQDMGGETQYF. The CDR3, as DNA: TGCGCCAGCAGCCAAGATATGGGGGGGGAGACCCAGTACTTC.

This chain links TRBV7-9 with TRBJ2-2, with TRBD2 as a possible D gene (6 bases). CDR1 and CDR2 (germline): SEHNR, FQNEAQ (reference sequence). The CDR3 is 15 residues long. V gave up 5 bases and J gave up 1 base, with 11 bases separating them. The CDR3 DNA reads TGTGCCAGCAGCCTCTCGGGGGAGAACACCGGGGAGCTGTTTTTT. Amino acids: CASSLSGENTGELFF.